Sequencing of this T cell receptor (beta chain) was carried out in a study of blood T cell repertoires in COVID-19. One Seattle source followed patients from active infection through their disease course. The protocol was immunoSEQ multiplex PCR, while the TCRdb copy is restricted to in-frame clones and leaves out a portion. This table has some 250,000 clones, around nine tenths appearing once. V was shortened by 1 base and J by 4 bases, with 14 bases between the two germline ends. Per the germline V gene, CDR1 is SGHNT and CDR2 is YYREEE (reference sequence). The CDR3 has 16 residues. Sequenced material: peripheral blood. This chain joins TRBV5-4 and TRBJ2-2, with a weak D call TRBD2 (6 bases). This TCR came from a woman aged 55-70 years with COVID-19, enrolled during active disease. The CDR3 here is CASSLPSWRGTGELFF. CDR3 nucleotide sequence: TGTGCCAGCAGCTTGCCCTCTTGGCGGGGCACCGGGGAGCTGTTTTTT. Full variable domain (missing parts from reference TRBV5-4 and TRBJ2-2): ETGVTQSPTHLIKTRGQQVTLRCSSQSGHNTVSWYQQALGQGPQFIFQYYREEENGRGNFPPRFSGLQFPNYSSELNVNALELDDSALYLCASSLPSWRGTGELFFGEGSRLTVL.